The 18 T cell receptor beta chains below come from one sample, sequenced in a study of human T cells and chemical hapten exposure. Time point: pre-sensitization, week 0. Noted treatment: therapeutic diphenylcyclopropenone sensitization with weekly scalp DPC. MiXCR, run by TCRdb on the RACE reads, gives a single entry per CDR3 protein. The table records fewer than 200,000 distinct CDR3 sequences, roughly 30% of them present only once. The sample consisted of whole blood, taken in connection with sensitization to the hapten diphenylcyclopropenone (DPC). These receptors were obtained from a woman aged 25 to 39 with alopecia areata. Some clones in this sample may be carry-over from other donors' samples.

V gene TRBV20-1 combines with J gene TRBJ2-3; 8 positions agree with TRBD2. The CDR3 is 15 amino acids. With V trimmed by 4 bases and J by 2 bases, 8 bases remained unmatched. CDR1 DFQATT and CDR2 SNEGSKA come from the germline V gene (reference sequence). The CDR3 nucleotides are TGCAGTGCTACGAGGTCTAGCGGGCACACAGATACGCAGTATTTT. Protein sequence: CSATRSSGHTDTQYF.

The J gene is TRBJ2-1, the V gene TRBV20-1; D ambiguous. The CDR3 sequence is 11 residues long. Germline assignment: CDR1 DFQATT and CDR2 SNEGSKA (reference sequence). V was pared by 3 bases and J by 7 bases, with 7 bases between. For the CDR3, the DNA is TGCAGTGCTAGGGGTCTTAATGAGCAGTTCTTC. This sequence encodes CSARGLNEQFF.

This clonotype was observed once. The genes are TRBV5-4 and TRBJ2-2; tentative D call: TRBD2 (5 bases). The CDR3 length is 17 residues. Germline CDR1 SGHNT, CDR2 YYREEE (reference sequence). V shed 4 bases and J shed 2 bases, with 18 bases lying between them. CDR3 in DNA: TGTGCCAGCAGCCCCGAGGGTCAGATTATAAACACCGGGGAGCTGTTTTTT. It encodes CASSPEGQIINTGELFF.

This clonotype was seen once. This chain connects TRBV29-1 to TRBJ1-5; TRBD1 is a possible D gene (5 bases). The CDR3 runs to 14 residues. Germline V gene sequence: CDR1 SQVTM, CDR2 ANQGSEA. With 8 bases removed from V and 0 bases from J, the gap between germline ends came to 14 bases. The CDR3 region is CSLRGCHSNQPQHF. DNA of the CDR3: TGCAGCTTACGGGGGTGCCATAGCAATCAGCCCCAGCATTTT.

This clonotype was counted once. This chain links TRBV5-1 with TRBJ2-7; possible D gene TRBD2, 6 bases. Germline CDR1 SGHRS, CDR2 YFSETQ. Trimming stripped 4 bases from V and 7 bases from J, with 27 bases between. The CDR3 runs 17 residues. CDR3 sequence: CASSPLPQAGLLGEQYF. DNA for the CDR3: TGCGCCAGCAGCCCCCTTCCTCAAGCGGGCTTGCTTGGAGAGCAGTACTTC.

This chain uses TRBV5-4 with TRBJ1-2; D remains ambiguous. Germline values: CDR1 SGHNT, CDR2 YYREEE (reference sequence). The CDR3 is made up of 15 amino acids. V lost 0 bases to trimming and J lost 0 bases, with 9 bases between them. CDR3 sequence reads: CASSLVGSSNYGYTF. The CDR3 nucleotides are TGTGCCAGCAGCTTGGTTGGGTCTTCTAACTATGGCTACACCTTC.

This clonotype was seen a few times. The V and J genes are TRBV4-3 and TRBJ2-1, with D possibly TRBD2 on 6 matching bases. The V end was cut by 0 bases, the J end by 8 bases, with 17 bases between. The CDR3 sequence is 16 residues long. Germline V CDR1 and CDR2: LGHNA, YSLEER. CDR3 sequence (DNA): TGCGCCAGCAGCCAAGATCTCCAGGGAGGAATCCATGAGCAGTTCTTC. Translating it yields CASSQDLQGGIHEQFF.

The V and J genes are TRBV19 and TRBJ1-6; 7 bases map to TRBD1. This CDR3 is 15 amino acids long. The trim removed 3 bases at V and 8 bases at J, leaving 7 bases unmatched. The germline CDR1 and CDR2 sequences are LNHDA and SQIVND (reference sequence). CDR3 in DNA: TGTGCCAGTAGTATTTTCGGGGACAGTCATTCACCCCTCCACTTT. It yields the protein CASSIFGDSHSPLHF.

This clonotype showed up just a few times. The chain has TRBV28 and TRBJ1-5; D is ambiguous. The germline V gene has CDR1 MDHEN and CDR2 SYDVKM. V was cut by 5 bases and J by 9 bases, with 8 bases left in between. The CDR3 runs to 11 residues. The CDR3 DNA reads TGTGCCAGCAGTACTCGTGGGCCCCAGCATTTT. As protein: CASSTRGPQHF.

The rearrangement uses TRBV27 and TRBJ2-1, with D unresolved. Germline V gene sequence: CDR1 MNHEY, CDR2 SMNVEV (reference sequence). This CDR3 contains 11 residues. The ends were cut back, 4 bases at V and 9 bases at J, with 7 bases in the middle. CDR3 coding DNA: TGTGCCAGCAGTTCACGAGCTGAGCAGTTCTTC. Protein product: CASSSRAEQFF.

The chain uses TRBV29-1 and TRBJ1-1; TRBD1 aligns across 8 bases. Trimming at V came to 6 bases and at J to 0 bases, leaving 9 bases not matched to a gene. This CDR3 is 15 amino acids long. CDR1 SQVTM and CDR2 ANQGSEA come from the germline V gene. The CDR3: CSVAGLTGVNTEAFF. Written as DNA, the CDR3 is TGCAGCGTCGCGGGACTGACAGGGGTGAACACTGAAGCTTTCTTT. The whole variable domain, remainder taken from reference TRBV29-1 and TRBJ1-1, is SAVISQKPSRDICQRGTSLTIQCQVDSQVTMMFWYRQQPGQSLTLIATANQGSEATYESGFVIDKFPISRPNLTFSTLTVSNMSPEDSSIYLCSVAGLTGVNTEAFFGQGTRLTVV.

The chain is built from TRBV4-2 and TRBJ1-3; possibly TRBD1 for D (6 bases). Germline-derived CDR1 and CDR2 are LGHNA and YNFKEQ. V was shortened by 0 bases and J by 8 bases, with 14 bases between the two germline ends. This CDR3 is 15 amino acids long. The CDR3 spells CASSQDFGQSDTIYF. In DNA form, the CDR3 reads TGTGCCAGCAGCCAAGATTTTGGACAGTCGGACACCATATATTTT.

This chain connects TRBV2 to TRBJ2-2, with TRBD2 as a possible D gene (6 bases). Trimming pared 7 bases from V and 4 bases from J, leaving 13 bases between. Germline values: CDR1 SNHLY, CDR2 FYNNEI. This CDR3 is built from 14 residues. The DNA of the CDR3 is TGTGCCAGCATTGTGCGGGGAGGCACCGGGGAGCTGTTTTTT. This sequence encodes CASIVRGGTGELFF.

The chain uses TRBV27 and TRBJ1-6; D is unresolved. The CDR3 is made up of 13 amino acids. Between the trimmed V and J ends, which lost 6 bases and 4 bases, there was a span of 7 bases. The germline CDR1 and CDR2 sequences are MNHEY and SMNVEV (reference sequence). CDR3 in DNA: TGTGCCAGCAGCTTCTCATATAATTCACCCCTCCACTTT. Its protein product is CASSFSYNSPLHF.

In this sample, this clonotype turned up a few times. The chain joins TRBV7-8 to TRBJ2-2; 7 bases are shared with TRBD2. This CDR3 spans 17 amino acids. The J segment lost 2 bases and the V segment lost 1 base, leaving 7 bases of the junction unmatched. CDR1 and CDR2 (germline): SGHVS, FQNEAQ. The CDR3 DNA reads TGTGCCAGCAGCTTAGTGGCAGGGAGGGGAAACACCGGGGAGCTGTTTTTT. It encodes CASSLVAGRGNTGELFF.

This clonotype was seen a few times. The rearrangement links TRBV2 to TRBJ2-5; TRBD1 might be the D (6 bases). V lost 1 base and J lost 2, with 8 bases in between. This CDR3 region has 14 residues. CDR1 is SNHLY and CDR2 is FYNNEI in the germline V gene. This chain's CDR3 is CASSEDRAQETQYF. CDR3 nucleotides: TGTGCCAGCAGTGAAGACAGGGCTCAAGAGACCCAGTACTTC.

This clonotype showed up just a few times. V is TRBV29-1 and J is TRBJ2-1; tentatively, D is TRBD2 (6 bases). This CDR3 contains 13 residues. Per germline, CDR1 SQVTM and CDR2 ANQGSEA. The V gene lost 4 bases and the J gene lost 6 bases, with 13 bases spanning the gap. The CDR3 DNA is TGCAGCGTTGGATCGATGGGGGGCAATGAGCAGTTCTTC. It specifies CSVGSMGGNEQFF.

This clonotype was seen a few times. The chain has TRBV27 and TRBJ1-5; D is undetermined. The ends were cut back, 3 bases at V and 4 bases at J, with 7 bases in the middle. CDR1 and CDR2 from the germline V gene are MNHEY and SMNVEV (reference sequence). There are 13 residues in the CDR3. CDR3 nucleotide sequence: TGTGCCAGCAGTTTGATGGAGAATCAGCCCCAGCATTTT. It yields the protein CASSLMENQPQHF.